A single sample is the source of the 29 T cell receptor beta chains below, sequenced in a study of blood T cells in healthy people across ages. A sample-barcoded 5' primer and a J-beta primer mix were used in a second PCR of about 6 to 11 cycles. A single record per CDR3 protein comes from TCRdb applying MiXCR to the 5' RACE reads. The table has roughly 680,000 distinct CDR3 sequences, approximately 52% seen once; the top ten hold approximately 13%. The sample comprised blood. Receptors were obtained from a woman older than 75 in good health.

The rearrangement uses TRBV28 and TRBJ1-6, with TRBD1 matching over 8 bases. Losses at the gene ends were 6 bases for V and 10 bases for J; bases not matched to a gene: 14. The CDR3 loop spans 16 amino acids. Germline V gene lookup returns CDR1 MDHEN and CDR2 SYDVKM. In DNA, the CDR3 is TGTGCCAGCAGCTCTACCCGGACAGGGTGGAACTCACCCCTCCACTTT. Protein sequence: CASSSTRTGWNSPLHF.

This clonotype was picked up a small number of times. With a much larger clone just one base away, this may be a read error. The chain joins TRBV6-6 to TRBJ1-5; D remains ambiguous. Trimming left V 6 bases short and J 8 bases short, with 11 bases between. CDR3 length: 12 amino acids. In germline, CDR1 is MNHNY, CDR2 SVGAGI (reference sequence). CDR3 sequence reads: CASRLDGKPQHF. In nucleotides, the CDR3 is TGTGCCAGCAGGCTGGACGGAAAGCCCCAGCATTTT.

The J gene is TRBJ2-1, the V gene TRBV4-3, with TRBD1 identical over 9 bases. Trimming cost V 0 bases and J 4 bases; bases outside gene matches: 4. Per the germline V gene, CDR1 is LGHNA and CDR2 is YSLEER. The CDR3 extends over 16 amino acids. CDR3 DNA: TGCGCCAGCAGCCAAGATCTTGGGACAGGGTACAATGAGCAGTTCTTC. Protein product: CASSQDLGTGYNEQFF.

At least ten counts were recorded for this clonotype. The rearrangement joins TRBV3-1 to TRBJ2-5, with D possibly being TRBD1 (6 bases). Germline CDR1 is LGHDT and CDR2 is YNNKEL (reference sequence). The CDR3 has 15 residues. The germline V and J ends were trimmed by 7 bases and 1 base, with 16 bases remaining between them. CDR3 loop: CASTPTDSLQETQYF. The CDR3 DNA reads TGTGCCAGCACCCCGACGGACAGCCTCCAAGAGACCCAGTACTTC.

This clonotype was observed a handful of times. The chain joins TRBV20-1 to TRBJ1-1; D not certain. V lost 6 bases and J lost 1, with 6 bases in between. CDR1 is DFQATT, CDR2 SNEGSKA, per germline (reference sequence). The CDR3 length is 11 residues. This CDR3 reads CSARPNTEAFF. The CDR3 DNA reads TGCAGTGCCAGACCGAACACTGAAGCTTTCTTT.

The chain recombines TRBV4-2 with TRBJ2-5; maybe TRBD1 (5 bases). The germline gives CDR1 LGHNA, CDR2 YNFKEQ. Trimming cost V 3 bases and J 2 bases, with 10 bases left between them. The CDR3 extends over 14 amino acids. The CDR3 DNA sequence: TGTGCCAGCAGCCAGAACCCAGGGCAAGAGACCCAGTACTTC. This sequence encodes CASSQNPGQETQYF.

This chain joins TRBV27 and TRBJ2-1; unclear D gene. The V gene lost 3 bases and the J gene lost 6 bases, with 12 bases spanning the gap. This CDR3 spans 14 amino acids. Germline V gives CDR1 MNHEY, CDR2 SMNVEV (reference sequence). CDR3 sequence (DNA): TGTGCCAGCAGTTTGATCTATCTGGGCAATGAGCAGTTCTTC. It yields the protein CASSLIYLGNEQFF.

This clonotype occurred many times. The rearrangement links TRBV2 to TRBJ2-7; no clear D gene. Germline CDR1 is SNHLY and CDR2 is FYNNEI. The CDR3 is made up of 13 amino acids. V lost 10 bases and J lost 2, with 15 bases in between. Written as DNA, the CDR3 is TGTGCCATTACCCAAGGGTACACCTACGAGCAGTACTTC. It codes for CAITQGYTYEQYF.

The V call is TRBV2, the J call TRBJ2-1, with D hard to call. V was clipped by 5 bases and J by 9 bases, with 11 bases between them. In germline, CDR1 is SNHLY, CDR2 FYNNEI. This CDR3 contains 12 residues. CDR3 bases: TGTGCCAGCAGTCCTAAGTACGGTGAGCAGTTCTTC. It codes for CASSPKYGEQFF.

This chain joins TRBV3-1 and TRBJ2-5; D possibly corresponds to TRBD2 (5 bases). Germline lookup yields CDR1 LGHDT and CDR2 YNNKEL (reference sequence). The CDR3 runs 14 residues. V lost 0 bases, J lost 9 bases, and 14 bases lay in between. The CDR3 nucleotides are TGTGCCAGCAGCCAAGATATGGGGAGTGGGGCCCAGTACTTC. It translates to CASSQDMGSGAQYF.

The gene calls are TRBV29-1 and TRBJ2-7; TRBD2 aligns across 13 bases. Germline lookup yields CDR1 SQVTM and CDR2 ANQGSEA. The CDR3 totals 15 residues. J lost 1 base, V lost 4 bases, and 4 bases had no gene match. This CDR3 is CSVALAGGLSYEQYF. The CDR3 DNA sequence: TGCAGCGTTGCACTAGCGGGAGGGCTATCCTACGAGCAGTACTTC.

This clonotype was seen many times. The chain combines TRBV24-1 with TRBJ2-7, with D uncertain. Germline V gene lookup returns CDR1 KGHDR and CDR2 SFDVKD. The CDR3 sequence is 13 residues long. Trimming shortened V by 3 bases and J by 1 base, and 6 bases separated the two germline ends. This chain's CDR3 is CATSDRRSYEQYF. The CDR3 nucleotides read TGTGCCACCAGTGATCGGCGGTCCTACGAGCAGTACTTC.

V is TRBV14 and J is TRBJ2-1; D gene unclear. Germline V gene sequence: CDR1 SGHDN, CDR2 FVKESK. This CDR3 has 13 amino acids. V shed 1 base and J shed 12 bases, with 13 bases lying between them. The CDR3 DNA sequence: TGTGCCAGCAGCCAAGTCCGGAACGGCTTGCAGTTCTTC. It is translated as CASSQVRNGLQFF. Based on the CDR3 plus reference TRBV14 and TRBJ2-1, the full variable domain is EAGVTQFPSHSVIEKGQTVTLRCDPISGHDNLYWYRRVMGKEIKFLLHFVKESKQDESGMPNNRFLAERTGGTYSTLKVQPAELEDSGVYFCASSQVRNGLQFFGPGTRLTVL.

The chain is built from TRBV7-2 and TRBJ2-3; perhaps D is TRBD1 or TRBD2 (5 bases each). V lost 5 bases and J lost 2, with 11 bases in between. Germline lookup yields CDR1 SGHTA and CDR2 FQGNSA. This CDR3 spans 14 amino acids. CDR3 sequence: CASSPGPPTDTQYF. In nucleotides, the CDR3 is TGTGCCAGCAGCCCGGGACCTCCCACAGATACGCAGTATTTT.

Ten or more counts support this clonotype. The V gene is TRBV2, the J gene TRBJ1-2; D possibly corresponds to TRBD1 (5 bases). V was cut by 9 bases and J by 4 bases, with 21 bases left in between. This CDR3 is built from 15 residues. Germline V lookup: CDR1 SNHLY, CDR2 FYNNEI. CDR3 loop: CASWAPVGDFYGYTF. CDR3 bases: TGTGCCAGTTGGGCCCCTGTGGGGGACTTCTATGGCTACACCTTC.

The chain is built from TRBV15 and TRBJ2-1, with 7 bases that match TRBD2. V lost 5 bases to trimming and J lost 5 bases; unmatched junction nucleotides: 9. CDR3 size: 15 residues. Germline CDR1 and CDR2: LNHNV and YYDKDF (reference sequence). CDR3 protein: CATSGREDANNEQFF. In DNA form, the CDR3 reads TGTGCCACCAGCGGACGGGAGGATGCCAACAATGAGCAGTTCTTC.

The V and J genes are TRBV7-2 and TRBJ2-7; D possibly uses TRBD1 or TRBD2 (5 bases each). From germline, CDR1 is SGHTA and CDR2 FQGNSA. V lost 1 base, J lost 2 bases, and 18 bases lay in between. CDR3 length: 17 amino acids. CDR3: CASSLVPSGPPTYEQYF. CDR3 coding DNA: TGTGCCAGCAGCTTAGTTCCTTCGGGACCTCCGACCTACGAGCAGTACTTC.

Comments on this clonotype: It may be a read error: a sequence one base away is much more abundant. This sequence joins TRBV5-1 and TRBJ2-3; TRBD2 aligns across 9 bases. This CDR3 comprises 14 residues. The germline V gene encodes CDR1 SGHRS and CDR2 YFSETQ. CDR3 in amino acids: CTSSFSGSTDTQYF. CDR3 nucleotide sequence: TGCACCAGCAGCTTTAGCGGGAGTACAGATACGCAGTATTTT.

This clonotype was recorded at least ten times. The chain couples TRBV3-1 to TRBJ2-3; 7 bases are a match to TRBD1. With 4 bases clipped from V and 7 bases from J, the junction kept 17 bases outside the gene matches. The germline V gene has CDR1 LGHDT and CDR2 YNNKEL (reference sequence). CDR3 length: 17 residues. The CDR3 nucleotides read TGTGCCAGCAGCCCACTCAGGCCCAGGGACAGTAGCCATACGCAGTATTTT. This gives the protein CASSPLRPRDSSHTQYF.

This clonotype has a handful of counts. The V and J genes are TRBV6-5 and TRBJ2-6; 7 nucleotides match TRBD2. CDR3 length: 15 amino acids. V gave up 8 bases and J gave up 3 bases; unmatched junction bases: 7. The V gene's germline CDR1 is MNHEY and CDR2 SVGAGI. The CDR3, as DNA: TGTGCCAGCTATCGTGGGGGGGTTGGGGCCAACGTCCTGACTTTC. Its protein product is CASYRGGVGANVLTF.

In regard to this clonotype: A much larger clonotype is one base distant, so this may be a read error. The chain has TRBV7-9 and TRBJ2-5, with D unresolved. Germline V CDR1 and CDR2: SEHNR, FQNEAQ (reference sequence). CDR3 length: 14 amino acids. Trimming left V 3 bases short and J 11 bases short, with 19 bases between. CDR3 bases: TGTGCCAGCAGCTTGGGTAAGGGAAACAATGAGCAGTACTTC. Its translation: CASSLGKGNNEQYF.

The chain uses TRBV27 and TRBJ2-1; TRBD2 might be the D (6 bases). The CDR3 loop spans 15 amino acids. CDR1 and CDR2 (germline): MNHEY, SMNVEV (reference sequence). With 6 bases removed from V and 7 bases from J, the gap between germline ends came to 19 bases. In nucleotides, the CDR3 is TGTGCCAGCAGACCGCGGGGCCCCACGGGGAATGAGCAGTTCTTC. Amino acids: CASRPRGPTGNEQFF.

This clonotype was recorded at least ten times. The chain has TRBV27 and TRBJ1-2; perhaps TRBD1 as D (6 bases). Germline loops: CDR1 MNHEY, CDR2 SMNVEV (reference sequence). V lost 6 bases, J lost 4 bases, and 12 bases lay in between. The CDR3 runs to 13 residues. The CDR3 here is CASRKDRFYGYTF. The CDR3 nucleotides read TGTGCCAGCAGAAAGGACAGATTCTATGGCTACACCTTC.

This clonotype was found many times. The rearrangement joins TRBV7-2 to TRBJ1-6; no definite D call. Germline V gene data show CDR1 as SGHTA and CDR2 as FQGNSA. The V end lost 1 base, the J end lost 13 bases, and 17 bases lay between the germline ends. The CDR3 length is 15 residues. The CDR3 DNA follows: TGTGCCAGCAGCTTAGGCATGCACATCGGGCCGCCCCTCCACTTT. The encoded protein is CASSLGMHIGPPLHF.

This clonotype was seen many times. The CDR3 DNA is TGCAGTGCTGGCCACTCGAAGAACGAGCAGTACTTC. Its translation is CSAGHSKNEQYF. V is TRBV20-1 and J is TRBJ2-7; D not certain. In germline, CDR1 is DFQATT, CDR2 SNEGSKA (reference sequence). The CDR3 is 12 residues long. The V end lost 5 bases, the J end lost 5 bases, and 13 bases lay between the germline ends.

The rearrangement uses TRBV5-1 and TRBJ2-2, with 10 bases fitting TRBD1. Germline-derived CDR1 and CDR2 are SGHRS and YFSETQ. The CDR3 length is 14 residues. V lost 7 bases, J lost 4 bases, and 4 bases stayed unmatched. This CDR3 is CASVGTGVTGELFF. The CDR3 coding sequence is TGCGCCAGCGTCGGGACAGGGGTCACCGGGGAGCTGTTTTTT.

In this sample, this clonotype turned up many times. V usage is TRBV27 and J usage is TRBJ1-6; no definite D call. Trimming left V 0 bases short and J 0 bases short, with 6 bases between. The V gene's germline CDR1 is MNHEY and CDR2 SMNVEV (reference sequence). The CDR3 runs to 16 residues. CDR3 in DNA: TGTGCCAGCAGTTTATCAGGGAGCTCCTATAATTCACCCCTCCACTTT. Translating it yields CASSLSGSSYNSPLHF.

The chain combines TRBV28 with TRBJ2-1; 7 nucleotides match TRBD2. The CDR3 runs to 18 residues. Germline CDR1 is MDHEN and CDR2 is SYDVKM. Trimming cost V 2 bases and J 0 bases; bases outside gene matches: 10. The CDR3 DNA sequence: TGTGCCAGCAGTTTAGAAATTTTCGGGGGGAGCTCCTACAATGAGCAGTTCTTC. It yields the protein CASSLEIFGGSSYNEQFF.

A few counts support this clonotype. CDR3 bases: TGTGCCAGCAGTTTATTGGGCGGAAACATTCAGTACTTC. Translation: CASSLLGGNIQYF. This chain connects TRBV27 to TRBJ2-4; D gene uncertain. The CDR3 extends over 13 amino acids. Between the trimmed V and J ends, which lost 1 base and 6 bases, there was a span of 7 bases. Germline V gene data show CDR1 as MNHEY and CDR2 as SMNVEV (reference sequence).